One and the same sample provided the 30 T cell receptor beta chains below, sequenced in a study of PD-L1 blockade in urothelial cancer. Documented time point: peripheral blood 6 weeks after treatment start. TCRdb's copy holds only in-frame clones and misses some; the assay was immunoSEQ multiplex PCR. This repertoire shows about 130,000 clones, about 82% found once; its top ten account for 2.4%. The sample was PBMCs, taken around atezolizumab (anti-PD-L1) treatment. Receptor source: a man between 45 and 60 years old with urothelial cancer.

This sequence joins TRBV18 and TRBJ2-7; TRBD2 agrees at 7 bases. The V gene's germline CDR1 is KGHSH and CDR2 LQKENI. V shed 3 bases and J 3 bases; nucleotides not matched to a gene: 5. This CDR3 is 14 amino acids long. The CDR3, as DNA: TGTGCCAGCTCACCGGAAAGCGGGAACTACGAGCAGTACTTC. This sequence encodes CASSPESGNYEQYF.

V and J are TRBV27 and TRBJ1-1; the D gene is possibly TRBD1 (6 bases). Trimming left V 6 bases short and J 0 bases short, with 17 bases between. There are 16 residues in the CDR3. Germline loops: CDR1 MNHEY, CDR2 SMNVEV (reference sequence). CDR3 sequence reads: CASSLTRTVMNTEAFF. The DNA of the CDR3 is TGTGCCAGCAGCCTTACGCGGACAGTTATGAACACTGAAGCTTTCTTT.

The J gene is TRBJ1-2, the V gene TRBV27; D gene uncertain. The germline CDR1 and CDR2 sequences are MNHEY and SMNVEV (reference sequence). V lost 2 bases to trimming and J lost 2 bases, with 24 bases between them. This CDR3 is built from 19 residues. CDR3 region: CASSLSYLIQRGENYGYTF. The CDR3, as DNA: TGTGCCAGCAGTTTAAGCTACCTTATACAACGGGGTGAGAACTATGGCTACACCTTC.

The chain recombines TRBV30 with TRBJ1-6; TRBD1 is a possible D gene (5 bases). CDR3 length: 14 amino acids. Germline values: CDR1 GTSNPN, CDR2 SVGIG (reference sequence). Between the trimmed V and J ends, which lost 4 bases and 9 bases, there was a span of 16 bases. CDR3 protein: CAWTPLGGISPLHF. The CDR3 DNA is TGTGCCTGGACCCCCTTGGGGGGAATTTCACCCCTCCACTTT. Full variable domain (remainder filled in from reference TRBV30 and TRBJ1-6): SQTIHQWPATLVQPVGSPLSLECTVEGTSNPNLYWYRQAAGRGLQLLFYSVGIGQISSEVPQNLSASRPQDRQFILSSKKLLLSDSGFYLCAWTPLGGISPLHFGNGTRLTVT.

The chain uses TRBV30 and TRBJ2-7; 8 bases map to TRBD1. Looked up from germline, CDR1 is GTSNPN and CDR2 is SVGIG (reference sequence). V shed 8 bases and J 2 bases; nucleotides not matched to a gene: 5. This CDR3 comprises 12 residues. The CDR3 DNA is TGTGCCGGACAGGGAGCACCCTACGAGCAGTACTTC. Translation: CAGQGAPYEQYF.

The gene calls are TRBV5-1 and TRBJ1-2, with D possibly being TRBD1 (5 bases). There are 14 residues in the CDR3. Per germline, CDR1 SGHRS and CDR2 YFSETQ. V was trimmed by 3 bases and J by 4 bases, leaving 13 bases between them. CDR3 nucleotide sequence: TGCGCCAGCAGCTCACCTCAGGGTATCTATGGCTACACCTTC. Translating it yields CASSSPQGIYGYTF.

The V call is TRBV15, the J call TRBJ2-2; 10 nucleotides line up with TRBD1. V lost 2 bases and J lost 5; bases outside the gene matches: 5. Germline CDR1 is LNHNV and CDR2 is YYDKDF (reference sequence). The CDR3 consists of 16 residues. DNA of the CDR3: TGTGCCACCAGCAGATCCCGGGGACAGGGGACCGGGGAGCTGTTTTTT. The encoded protein is CATSRSRGQGTGELFF.

This clone was detected only a few times. This chain uses TRBV2 with TRBJ1-2; 9 bases agree with TRBD1. Losses at the gene ends were 5 bases for V and 3 bases for J; bases not matched to a gene: 10. The CDR3 loop spans 16 amino acids. Germline-derived CDR1 and CDR2 are SNHLY and FYNNEI. CDR3 amino acids: CASSPIQGAAYYGYTF. In nucleotides, the CDR3 is TGTGCCAGCAGTCCTATACAGGGGGCGGCTTACTATGGCTACACCTTC.

The V and J genes are TRBV6-1 and TRBJ2-5; no clear D. Deletions cut 1 base from V and 4 bases from J, with 7 bases between. In germline, CDR1 is MNHNS, CDR2 SASEGT. The CDR3 is 13 amino acids. Here the CDR3 reads CASSEDKLETQYF. The CDR3 DNA reads as TGTGCCAGCAGTGAAGATAAACTAGAGACCCAGTACTTC.

V gene TRBV18 combines with J gene TRBJ1-2; unclear D gene. V was clipped by 2 bases and J by 7 bases, with 11 bases between them. Germline CDR1 reads KGHSH; CDR2 reads LQKENI. The CDR3 sequence is 13 residues long. CDR3: CASSPSGMSGYTF. The CDR3 DNA reads TGTGCCAGCTCACCATCCGGGATGAGTGGCTACACCTTC. The complete variable domain, with remaining parts taken from reference TRBV18 and TRBJ1-2, reads NAGVMQNPRHLVRRRGQEARLRCSPMKGHSHVYWYRQLPEEGLKFMVYLQKENIIDESGMPKERFSAEFPKEGPSILRIQQVVRGDSAAYFCASSPSGMSGYTFGSGTRLTVV.

The gene calls are TRBV11-2 and TRBJ2-2; TRBD1 matches at 7 bases. Per germline, CDR1 SGHAT and CDR2 FQNNGV. This CDR3 is 14 amino acids long. J gave up 5 bases and V 5 bases, and 5 bases lay outside the gene matches. The DNA of the CDR3 is TGTGCCAGCAGCACCCGACAGGGAACCGGGGAGCTGTTTTTT. Its protein product is CASSTRQGTGELFF.

The chain carries TRBV6-6 and TRBJ1-5; TRBD1 might be the D (5 bases). CDR1 and CDR2 from the germline V gene are MNHNY and SVGAGI (reference sequence). Trimming left V 4 bases short and J 7 bases short, with 11 bases between. This CDR3 is built from 13 residues. In nucleotides, the CDR3 is TGTGCCAGCAGTTCCGGGGGTTACCAGCCCCAGCATTTT. Translation gives CASSSGGYQPQHF.

V and J are TRBV5-4 and TRBJ2-1; 7 positions agree with TRBD2. J gave up 3 bases and V 4 bases, and 10 bases lay outside the gene matches. Germline V lookup: CDR1 SGHNT, CDR2 YYREEE (reference sequence). The CDR3 totals 16 residues. The CDR3 sequence: CASSRGLESYYNEQFF. DNA for the CDR3: TGTGCCAGCAGCCGTGGACTAGAATCATACTACAATGAGCAGTTCTTC.

This chain connects TRBV4-2 to TRBJ1-2; perhaps TRBD1 as D (5 bases). This CDR3 comprises 14 residues. The germline gives CDR1 LGHNA, CDR2 YNFKEQ. V lost 1 base, J lost 6 bases, and 12 bases lay in between. DNA for the CDR3: TGTGCCAGCAGCCAAGGGCAGGGACTGGATGGCTACACCTTC. This translates into CASSQGQGLDGYTF.

The genes are TRBV7-9 and TRBJ2-1, with 10 bases that match TRBD1. Germline CDR1 and CDR2: SEHNR and FQNEAQ (reference sequence). The V gene end was trimmed by 3 bases and the J gene end by 2 bases; junction bases not matched to a gene: 4. This CDR3 spans 16 amino acids. CDR3 region: CASSLSDRGPYNEQFF. CDR3 DNA sequence: TGTGCCAGCAGCTTGAGCGACAGGGGGCCCTACAATGAGCAGTTCTTC.

The rearrangement links TRBV28 to TRBJ2-5; TRBD2 agrees at 10 bases. J was trimmed by 3 bases and V by 6 bases; bases with no gene match: 4. The CDR3 totals 14 residues. Germline CDR1 reads MDHEN; CDR2 reads SYDVKM. The CDR3 reads CASSWGLAKETQYF. In DNA, the CDR3 is TGTGCCAGCAGCTGGGGACTAGCGAAAGAGACCCAGTACTTC.

The chain combines TRBV5-1 with TRBJ2-7; weak D call: TRBD1 (5 bases). Trimming took off 4 bases at V and 4 bases at J, with 18 bases between the two ends. The CDR3 consists of 15 residues. The V gene's germline CDR1 is SGHRS and CDR2 YFSETQ. The CDR3 region is CASSPDQGSLYEQYF. The CDR3 DNA reads as TGCGCCAGCAGCCCGGACCAGGGTTCGCTTTACGAGCAGTACTTC.

The chain joins TRBV11-3 to TRBJ2-7, with 8 bases aligning to TRBD2. This CDR3 has 12 amino acids. Germline CDR1 and CDR2: SGHNT and YENEEA. The V gene end was trimmed by 3 bases and the J gene end by 7 bases; junction bases not matched to a gene: 2. CDR3 sequence reads: CASSFLAGEQYF. The CDR3 bases are TGTGCCAGCAGCTTCTTAGCGGGAGAGCAGTACTTC.

This sequence joins TRBV27 and TRBJ1-2; D is uncertain. The V end lost 5 bases, the J end lost 6 bases, and 22 bases lay between the germline ends. The CDR3 is made up of 16 amino acids. The V gene's germline CDR1 is MNHEY and CDR2 SMNVEV (reference sequence). In DNA form, the CDR3 reads TGTGCCAGCAGTCCCCCGCGGAGGACGCGGAGCCATGGCTACACCTTC. Its protein is CASSPPRRTRSHGYTF.

The V call is TRBV7-2, the J call TRBJ2-2; TRBD1 aligns across 10 bases. Trimming took 5 bases from V and 6 from J; bases not matched to a gene: 6. The germline CDR1 and CDR2 sequences are SGHTA and FQGNSA. This CDR3 comprises 15 residues. The CDR3 protein is CASSIQGTGAGELFF. In DNA form, the CDR3 reads TGTGCCAGCAGCATTCAAGGGACAGGGGCCGGGGAGCTGTTTTTT.

DNA of the CDR3: TGTGCCAGCAGCTTAGTTTACAGCTACAATGAGCAGTTCTTC. It specifies CASSLVYSYNEQFF. The chain is built from TRBV13 and TRBJ2-1, with D unclear. The V gene's germline CDR1 is PRHDT and CDR2 FYEKMQ (reference sequence). The length of the CDR3 is 14 residues. The V end lost 1 base, the J end lost 3 bases, and 7 bases lay between the germline ends.

The chain uses TRBV6-5 and TRBJ1-1, with unresolved D. Trimming took off 7 bases at V and 4 bases at J, with 16 bases between the two ends. The length of the CDR3 is 14 residues. Germline CDR1 is MNHEY and CDR2 is SVGAGI. The CDR3 region is CASIPYGKATEAFF. The CDR3 bases are TGTGCCAGCATTCCATACGGGAAAGCCACTGAAGCTTTCTTT.

V gene TRBV7-3 combines with J gene TRBJ2-5; 7 bases line up with TRBD1. Losses at the gene ends were 1 base for V and 2 bases for J; bases not matched to a gene: 4. CDR3 size: 15 residues. Germline values: CDR1 SGHTA, CDR2 FQGTGA. In DNA form, the CDR3 reads TGTGCCAGCAGCTTAAATGGACAGGTTCAAGAGACCCAGTACTTC. This gives the protein CASSLNGQVQETQYF.

The chain joins TRBV6-5 to TRBJ2-3, with 11 bases fitting TRBD2. Germline V gene sequence: CDR1 MNHEY, CDR2 SVGAGI. V was pared by 6 bases and J by 3 bases, with 5 bases of the junction left unmatched. The length of the CDR3 is 15 residues. CDR3 coding DNA: TGTGCCAGCAGGCGACGGACTAGCGGGACAGATACGCAGTATTTT. Its protein product is CASRRRTSGTDTQYF.

The chain uses TRBV30 and TRBJ1-1, with D tentatively TRBD1 (5 bases). The CDR3 contains 11 residues. V was pared by 5 bases and J by 1 base, with 5 bases between. Germline CDR1 GTSNPN, CDR2 SVGIG (reference sequence). This CDR3 reads CAWDRNTEAFF. DNA for the CDR3: TGTGCCTGGGACAGGAACACTGAAGCTTTCTTT.

The rearrangement joins TRBV9 to TRBJ2-1; D is possibly TRBD1 (5 bases). The germline gives CDR1 SGDLS, CDR2 YYNGEE. The CDR3 is 13 residues long. V was clipped by 6 bases and J by 8 bases, with 15 bases between them. The CDR3 spells CASTDAGWDEQFF. The CDR3 region has the DNA TGTGCCAGCACAGACGCAGGGTGGGATGAGCAGTTCTTC.

The rearrangement links TRBV18 to TRBJ1-4; D is uncertain. The CDR3 consists of 13 residues. V was clipped by 3 bases and J by 4 bases, with 6 bases between them. Germline V gene data show CDR1 as KGHSH and CDR2 as LQKENI. The CDR3 protein is CASSPRNNEKLFF. Written as DNA, the CDR3 is TGTGCCAGCTCACCCAGGAATAATGAAAAACTGTTTTTT.

The V gene is TRBV5-8, the J gene TRBJ2-7; TRBD2 matches 9 bases. The CDR3 spans 17 residues. V dropped 0 bases and J dropped 10; count of bases not matched to a gene: 17. In germline, CDR1 is SGHTS, CDR2 YDEGEE. CDR3 in DNA: TGTGCCAGCAGCTTGGGTGTAACAATCGGACTAGCGAGCGGCCAGTACTTC. It specifies CASSLGVTIGLASGQYF.

The rearrangement joins TRBV4-2 to TRBJ1-2, with D unclear. Germline assignment: CDR1 LGHNA and CDR2 YNFKEQ. With 0 bases removed from V and 4 bases from J, the gap between germline ends came to 12 bases. This CDR3 spans 15 amino acids. The DNA for the CDR3 is TGTGCCAGCAGCCAAGAATCTGCGGGCAGCTATGGCTACACCTTC. Translation: CASSQESAGSYGYTF.

The gene calls are TRBV7-2 and TRBJ1-1; D unclear. The CDR3 loop spans 12 amino acids. The V gene lost 1 base and the J gene lost 8 bases, with 8 bases spanning the gap. In germline, CDR1 is SGHTA, CDR2 FQGNSA. The DNA of the CDR3 is TGTGCCAGCAGCTTAGAATGGGCCGAAGCTTTCTTT. Protein sequence: CASSLEWAEAFF.